This TCR beta chain was documented in a study of neoadjuvant anti-PD-1 for oral cavity cancer. Regarding the study as a whole: After neoadjuvant nivolumab, PBMC T cell clonality was significantly higher in non-responders than responders. Treg/Th17 ratio rose with pretreatment blood and fell with post-treatment tumor TCRbeta clonality.

TCRdb's copy holds only in-frame clones and misses some; the assay was immunoSEQ multiplex PCR. The table includes about 8,100 clones, 62% detected once. Time point here: after neoadjuvant nivolumab, at surgical resection. These oral cavity squamous cell carcinomas were HPV-negative and locally advanced. PBMCs were not maintained or expanded in culture before analysis. Worth noting for this clone: The antigen is not known.

Sample: PBMCs, taken after nivolumab (anti-PD-1) treatment. This clonotype originated in a person aged 40 to 85 with oral cavity squamous cell carcinoma.

CDR3 sequence reads: CASSQAGPEFGTQYF. CDR3 nucleotides: TGTGCCAGCAGCCAAGCGGGACCAGAGTTTGGGACCCAGTACTTC. The chain links TRBV4-2 to TRBJ2-5, with D perhaps TRBD1 or TRBD2 (5 bases each). V was clipped by 1 base and J by 7 bases, with 16 bases between them. Germline V gene sequence: CDR1 LGHNA, CDR2 YNFKEQ. This CDR3 has 15 amino acids.